The 2 T cell receptor beta chains listed next were all sequenced from one sample in a study of CD8 T cell repertoires and HIV-1 epitope variants. Only in-frame clones appear in the TCRdb table, and some are missing; sequencing was by immunoSEQ multiplex PCR. This sample has tens of thousands of clones, with roughly four fifths found just once. Input material: uncultured baseline CD8+ T cells from peripheral blood mononuclear cells (PBMCs). These receptor sequences come from a male donor with HIV.

The chain employs TRBV29-1 and TRBJ2-5; D ambiguous. Germline CDR1 SQVTM, CDR2 ANQGSEA. The CDR3 loop spans 13 amino acids. V lost 4 bases to trimming and J lost 5 bases, with 14 bases between them. The CDR3 DNA follows: TGCAGCGTTGGTGATGGCAGGTGGGAGACCCAGTACTTC. Translation gives CSVGDGRWETQYF.

This chain connects TRBV19 to TRBJ1-2, with D unclear. V shed 3 bases and J shed 6 bases, with 8 bases lying between them. The CDR3 totals 12 residues. Looked up from germline, CDR1 is LNHDA and CDR2 is SQIVND (reference sequence). CDR3: CASSMGSDGYTF. The DNA for the CDR3 is TGTGCCAGTAGTATGGGTTCGGATGGCTACACCTTC.